Sequencing of this TCR beta chain was carried out in a study of human T cells and chemical hapten exposure. The study, taken as a whole, reports: PT1 expanded TCR numbers rose with patch test score. While controls formed fewer of them, expanded TCRs formed significantly more large CDR3 similarity clusters.

Per the germline V gene, CDR1 is MNHEY and CDR2 is SVGAGI. Trimming cost V 5 bases and J 4 bases, with 16 bases left between them. The CDR3 sequence is 15 residues long. This clonotype appeared many times. Antigen: not known. Described time point: pre-sensitization, week 0. Treatment specified: therapeutic diphenylcyclopropenone sensitization with weekly scalp DPC. At every patch-test visit, blood was drawn before the patch test was applied. TCRdb independently ran MiXCR on the RACE reads; one entry per CDR3 protein. There are 300,000 to 450,000 distinct CDR3 sequences in the sample; 5.1% occur only once, and 2% to 3% lies in the top ten.

The chain employs TRBV6-5 and TRBJ2-3; D could derive from TRBD1 or TRBD2 (6 bases each). The receptor comes from a woman aged 50 to 60 with alopecia areata. Some clones in this sample may be carry-over from other donors' samples. Specimen: whole blood, collected in connection with sensitization to the hapten diphenylcyclopropenone (DPC). The CDR3 spells CASSDRGAEADTQYF. The CDR3 DNA reads as TGTGCCAGCAGTGATAGGGGGGCGGAGGCAGATACGCAGTATTTT.